The clone carrying this TCR beta chain was seen many times. The antigen remains undetermined. Germline CDR1 SGHRS, CDR2 YFSETQ. V was trimmed by 2 bases and J by 5 bases, leaving 20 bases between them. The CDR3 is 16 amino acids. The sample originates from a study of neurological immune-mediated disorders. Findings and limits, study-wide: When repertoires were grouped phylogenetically, those of 18 of 34 multiple sclerosis patients fell into one related-CDR3 cluster, a possible signature. There was no association between the multiple sclerosis repertoire cluster and any clinical or MRI feature.

The cDNA was generated through 5'RACE incorporating 10-nucleotide random UMIs. TCRdb re-analysed the 5' RACE reads in MiXCR, keeping a single row per CDR3 protein. Here the sample spans tens of thousands of distinct CDR3 sequences, 3% to 4% being singletons. The sample was PBMCs. This TCR was recovered from a man aged 25-45 years with multiple sclerosis. The V call is TRBV5-1, the J call TRBJ2-7; weak D call: TRBD1 (6 bases). CDR3 loop: CASSLLPGASWDEQYF. The CDR3 DNA follows: TGCGCCAGCAGCTTATTACCAGGGGCCTCGTGGGACGAGCAGTACTTC.